This is a list of T cell receptor beta chains from one sample in a study of OX40 agonist ivuxolimab in advanced cancers. This table comes from immunoSEQ multiplex PCR, and its TCRdb copy is limited to in-frame clones, with some not included. Of some 66,000 clones listed, around 87% were seen once; the top ten hold 0.38%. The specimen comprised CD4+ or CD8+ T cells sorted from blood, sampled in a trial of the OX40 agonist ivuxolimab. The receptors originated from an adult with an advanced solid tumor such as melanoma, head and neck, liver or kidney cancer. The CDR3 runs from the conserved cysteine through the conserved F or W. D genes are given only for firm matches. Part of the rows lack a size; the others show once, few, many or a class for expanded clones.

V gene: TRBV30; D gene: TRBD1; J gene: TRBJ1-1; clone size: NA; CDR3 DNA: TGTGCCTTGACAGGGTCCAACACTGAAGCTTTCTTT; CDR3 protein: CALTGSNTEAFF
V gene: TRBV21-1; D gene: NA; J gene: TRBJ2-5; clone size: NA; CDR3 DNA: TGTGCCAGCAGCAAAGGAGGGACTAGCGGCGGGGAGACCCAGTACTTC; CDR3 protein: CASSKGGTSGGETQYF
V gene: TRBV5-5; D gene: NA; J gene: TRBJ1-3; clone size: NA; CDR3 DNA: TGTGCCAGCAACAAGGGACACTCGAGCTCTGGAAACACCATATATTTT; CDR3 protein: CASNKGHSSSGNTIYF
V gene: TRBV6-1; D gene: TRBD1; J gene: TRBJ1-5; clone size: once; CDR3 DNA: TGTGCCAGCAGTGAAAGGGTAACGGGGAGGACAGGGAGACAGCCCCAGCATTTT; CDR3 protein: CASSERVTGRTGRQPQHF
V gene: TRBV12-5; D gene: NA; J gene: TRBJ2-1; clone size: NA; CDR3 DNA: TGTGCTAGTGGTTTGGTCCCTCCCGCCAATGAGCAGTTCTTC; CDR3 protein: CASGLVPPANEQFF
V gene: TRBV2; D gene: NA; J gene: TRBJ1-3; clone size: NA; CDR3 DNA: TGTGCCAGCAGGGCTAAGACCTTGCCTTCCACTGGAAACACCATATATTTT; CDR3 protein: CASRAKTLPSTGNTIYF
V gene: TRBV5-3; D gene: NA; J gene: TRBJ1-2; clone size: NA; CDR3 DNA: TGTGCCAGAAGCTTGTCCGGGACGGAATATGGCTACACCTTC; CDR3 protein: CARSLSGTEYGYTF
V gene: TRBV7-9; D gene: NA; J gene: TRBJ2-1; clone size: NA; CDR3 DNA: TGTGCCAGCAGCTCAGGGAGCTCCTACAATGAGCAGTTCTTC; CDR3 protein: CASSSGSSYNEQFF
V gene: TRBV7-8; D gene: NA; J gene: TRBJ2-7; clone size: once; CDR3 DNA: TGTGCCAGCAGCTCCCGGACTGTTTACGAGCAGTACTTC; CDR3 protein: CASSSRTVYEQYF
V gene: TRBV29-1; D gene: NA; J gene: TRBJ2-2; clone size: NA; CDR3 DNA: TGCAGCGTTGGAAGTGGCAGCACGAACACCGGGGAGCTGTTTTTT; CDR3 protein: CSVGSGSTNTGELFF
V gene: TRBV19; D gene: TRBD2; J gene: TRBJ2-7; clone size: NA; CDR3 DNA: TGTGCCAGTAGTCCCACGGTAGGGAGGGGACGGGCCTACGAGCAGTACTTC; CDR3 protein: CASSPTVGRGRAYEQYF
V gene: TRBV5-1; D gene: TRBD1; J gene: TRBJ2-1; clone size: NA; CDR3 DNA: TGCGCCAGCAGCTTGGTGGGACAGGGGGCTGAGGAGCAGTTCTTC; CDR3 protein: CASSLVGQGAEEQFF
V gene: TRBV18; D gene: TRBD2; J gene: TRBJ2-7; clone size: NA; CDR3 DNA: TGTGCCAGCTCACCCGGTACTAGCGCCTGGGAGCAGTACTTC; CDR3 protein: CASSPGTSAWEQYF
V gene: TRBV11-2; D gene: NA; J gene: TRBJ2-7; clone size: NA; CDR3 DNA: TGTGCCAGCAGCAGAGACAGGACCTCCTACGAGCAGTACTTC; CDR3 protein: CASSRDRTSYEQYF
V gene: TRBV19; D gene: TRBD1; J gene: TRBJ1-1; clone size: NA; CDR3 DNA: TGTGCCAGTAGTGGGCTGAGGACAGGGAACACTGAAGCTTTCTTT; CDR3 protein: CASSGLRTGNTEAFF
V gene: TRBV19; D gene: TRBD1; J gene: TRBJ1-6; clone size: NA; CDR3 DNA: TGTGCCAGTAGCCTAACGACAGGGGACCATAATTCACCCCTCCACTTT; CDR3 protein: CASSLTTGDHNSPLHF
V gene: TRBV9; D gene: NA; J gene: TRBJ1-2; clone size: NA; CDR3 DNA: TGTGCCAGCGGTACCGGGACACCCCTCTCCCCCTATGGCTACACCTTC; CDR3 protein: CASGTGTPLSPYGYTF
V gene: TRBV9; D gene: TRBD2; J gene: TRBJ2-1; clone size: NA; CDR3 DNA: TGTGCCAGCAGCTCGATAGGACTAGCGGGGGTTCGGGCCAATGAACAGTTCTTC; CDR3 protein: CASSSIGLAGVRANEQFF
V gene: TRBV7-2; D gene: NA; J gene: TRBJ1-6; clone size: NA; CDR3 DNA: TGTGCCAGCAGCCTACCAAAGACCTATAATTCACCCCTCCACTTT; CDR3 protein: CASSLPKTYNSPLHF
V gene: TRBV5-1; D gene: TRBD1; J gene: TRBJ1-2; clone size: NA; CDR3 DNA: TGCGCCAGCAGCTTGGGGCAGGGGGCGACCTATGGCTACACCTTC; CDR3 protein: CASSLGQGATYGYTF
V gene: TRBV5-4; D gene: NA; J gene: TRBJ1-5; clone size: once; CDR3 DNA: TGTGCCAGCAGCTTGGGGGGGGCTCAGCCCCAGCATTTT; CDR3 protein: CASSLGGAQPQHF
V gene: TRBV18; D gene: NA; J gene: TRBJ2-7; clone size: NA; CDR3 DNA: TGTGCCAGCTCACGAACAGCGGGCAGCTCCAACTCCTACGAGCAGTACTTC; CDR3 protein: CASSRTAGSSNSYEQYF
V gene: TRBV27; D gene: TRBD1; J gene: TRBJ1-1; clone size: NA; CDR3 DNA: TGTGCCAGCAGTTTAAGAAGGGGGCGAAGGGGCACTGAAGCTTTCTTT; CDR3 protein: CASSLRRGRRGTEAFF
V gene: TRBV27; D gene: TRBD1; J gene: TRBJ1-5; clone size: NA; CDR3 DNA: TGTGCCAGCAGACCGACCGGGACAGGAAGCAATCAGCCCCAGCATTTT; CDR3 protein: CASRPTGTGSNQPQHF
V gene: TRBV19; D gene: NA; J gene: TRBJ1-2; clone size: NA; CDR3 DNA: TGTGCCAGTAGTATCCCCCCCGGGTCGGGTCCCTATGGCTACACCTTC; CDR3 protein: CASSIPPGSGPYGYTF
V gene: TRBV27; D gene: TRBD1; J gene: TRBJ1-5; clone size: NA; CDR3 DNA: TGTGCCAGCAGTTCTGTAACCGGGACAGGGGGAAATCAGCCCCAGCATTTT; CDR3 protein: CASSSVTGTGGNQPQHF
V gene: TRBV4-2; D gene: NA; J gene: TRBJ2-7; clone size: NA; CDR3 DNA: TGTGCCAGCAGCCAAGACGTAACCTACGAGCAGTACTTC; CDR3 protein: CASSQDVTYEQYF
V gene: TRBV9; D gene: TRBD1; J gene: TRBJ2-5; clone size: NA; CDR3 DNA: TGTGCCAGCAGCCGACAGGGACCGGGGGAGACCCAGTACTTC; CDR3 protein: CASSRQGPGETQYF
V gene: TRBV5-1; D gene: NA; J gene: TRBJ2-2; clone size: NA; CDR3 DNA: TGCGCCAGCAGGAACACCGGGGAGCTGTTTTTT; CDR3 protein: CASRNTGELFF
V gene: TRBV5-6; D gene: NA; J gene: TRBJ2-1; clone size: once; CDR3 DNA: TGTGCCAGCAGCTTAGGCAGTCCTAGCTCCTACAATGAGCAGTTCTTC; CDR3 protein: CASSLGSPSSYNEQFF
V gene: TRBV5-1; D gene: NA; J gene: TRBJ1-1; clone size: NA; CDR3 DNA: TGCGCCAGCAGCTCGGCCGGGACCCTCGAAGCTTTCTTT; CDR3 protein: CASSSAGTLEAFF
V gene: TRBV5-1; D gene: TRBD2; J gene: TRBJ2-3; clone size: NA; CDR3 DNA: TGCGCCAGCAGCCCGGGGGGGTTCCAGGGCACAGATACGCAGTATTTT; CDR3 protein: CASSPGGFQGTDTQYF
V gene: TRBV11-3; D gene: NA; J gene: TRBJ1-2; clone size: NA; CDR3 DNA: TGTGCCAGCAGCCAAGGGGGGAGGCATGGCTACACCTTC; CDR3 protein: CASSQGGRHGYTF
V gene: TRBV2; D gene: NA; J gene: TRBJ2-1; clone size: NA; CDR3 DNA: TGTGCCAGCAGGGCGGGACTCCGGGGCGGGGATGAGCAGTTCTTC; CDR3 protein: CASRAGLRGGDEQFF
V gene: TRBV7-7; D gene: TRBD2; J gene: TRBJ2-7; clone size: NA; CDR3 DNA: TGTGCTAGCAGCCCTCAGACTAGCGGCGAGCAGTACTTC; CDR3 protein: CASSPQTSGEQYF
V gene: TRBV19; D gene: TRBD1; J gene: TRBJ2-7; clone size: NA; CDR3 DNA: TGTGCCAGTCAATTTACAGGGGGCTCATCCGAGCAGTACTTC; CDR3 protein: CASQFTGGSSEQYF
V gene: TRBV2; D gene: NA; J gene: TRBJ2-3; clone size: NA; CDR3 DNA: TGTGCCAGCAGTGAAGTCGCGCAGTATTTT; CDR3 protein: CASSEVAQYF
V gene: TRBV4-3; D gene: TRBD2; J gene: TRBJ2-3; clone size: few; CDR3 DNA: TGCGCCAGCAGCCAAGGGGTTACTAGCGGGCGCACAGATACGCAGTATTTT; CDR3 protein: CASSQGVTSGRTDTQYF
V gene: TRBV10-3; D gene: TRBD2; J gene: TRBJ2-3; clone size: NA; CDR3 DNA: TGTGCCATCAGGGGGACTAGTCACACAGATACGCAGTATTTT; CDR3 protein: CAIRGTSHTDTQYF
V gene: TRBV2; D gene: NA; J gene: TRBJ2-1; clone size: NA; CDR3 DNA: TGTGCCAGCAGCGAGACTAGTAGGGTAGGGAATGAGCAGTTCTTC; CDR3 protein: CASSETSRVGNEQFF
V gene: TRBV27; D gene: TRBD1; J gene: TRBJ2-7; clone size: NA; CDR3 DNA: TGTGCCAGCGGGACAGTCAACTCCTACGAGCAGTACTTC; CDR3 protein: CASGTVNSYEQYF
V gene: TRBV19; D gene: NA; J gene: TRBJ1-5; clone size: NA; CDR3 DNA: TGTGCCAGTAGTGCCACGTGGGTCGTGGATCAGCCCCAGCATTTT; CDR3 protein: CASSATWVVDQPQHF
V gene: TRBV5-6; D gene: NA; J gene: TRBJ2-7; clone size: once; CDR3 DNA: TGTGCCAGCAGCCTCTTTAAAGCGGGTCTACCCTACGAGCAGTACTTC; CDR3 protein: CASSLFKAGLPYEQYF
V gene: TRBV7-6; D gene: TRBD1; J gene: TRBJ2-2; clone size: NA; CDR3 DNA: TGTGCCAGCAGCTTTGGCCGTATGGGGACAGGGAACACCGGGGAGCTGTTTTTT; CDR3 protein: CASSFGRMGTGNTGELFF
V gene: TRBV5-4; D gene: NA; J gene: TRBJ2-7; clone size: NA; CDR3 DNA: TGTGCCAGCAGCCCGGGACCGCTCTACGAGCAGTACTTC; CDR3 protein: CASSPGPLYEQYF
V gene: TRBV7-2; D gene: TRBD1; J gene: TRBJ2-2; clone size: NA; CDR3 DNA: TGTGCCAGCAGCTGGAGTGGGGACAGGGCTGGCGGGGAGCTGTTTTTT; CDR3 protein: CASSWSGDRAGGELFF
V gene: TRBV2; D gene: NA; J gene: TRBJ1-5; clone size: NA; CDR3 DNA: TGTGCCAGTCGGGGGGGGCAGGGTGGCAATCAGCCCCAGCATTTT; CDR3 protein: CASRGGQGGNQPQHF
V gene: TRBV29-1; D gene: NA; J gene: TRBJ1-6; clone size: once; CDR3 DNA: TGCAGCGTTTCAACTGGCACGGACATCTCACCCCTCCACTTT; CDR3 protein: CSVSTGTDISPLHF
V gene: TRBV15; D gene: NA; J gene: TRBJ2-6; clone size: NA; CDR3 DNA: TGTGCCACACAAAGATGGGGGTCCGGGGCCAACGTCCTGACTTTC; CDR3 protein: CATQRWGSGANVLTF
V gene: TRBV4-2; D gene: TRBD2; J gene: TRBJ2-5; clone size: NA; CDR3 DNA: TGTGCCAGCAGCCAAGAAGGCGGGGGGTTTCAAGAGACCCAGTACTTC; CDR3 protein: CASSQEGGGFQETQYF
V gene: TRBV6-1; D gene: NA; J gene: TRBJ2-7; clone size: NA; CDR3 DNA: TGTGCCAGCAGTGAAGCGGGCAGCGAGTACGAGCAGTACTTC; CDR3 protein: CASSEAGSEYEQYF
V gene: TRBV7-2; D gene: TRBD1; J gene: TRBJ1-6; clone size: NA; CDR3 DNA: TGTGCCAGCAGCAGAGGACAGGGCGGGTCACCCCTCCACTTT; CDR3 protein: CASSRGQGGSPLHF
V gene: TRBV13; D gene: NA; J gene: TRBJ1-1; clone size: NA; CDR3 DNA: TGTGCCAGCAGCGCCCGGACAGTAAGTCGGGGGAACACTGAAGCTTTCTTT; CDR3 protein: CASSARTVSRGNTEAFF
V gene: TRBV6-1; D gene: NA; J gene: TRBJ1-1; clone size: NA; CDR3 DNA: TGTGCCAGCAGTGAATTGTTAGTTTACAAGCCGAACACTGAAGCTTTCTTT; CDR3 protein: CASSELLVYKPNTEAFF
V gene: TRBV11-3; D gene: NA; J gene: TRBJ2-1; clone size: NA; CDR3 DNA: TGTGCCAGCAGCACATCCGGGCCCTACAATGAGCAGTTCTTC; CDR3 protein: CASSTSGPYNEQFF
V gene: TRBV7-2; D gene: NA; J gene: TRBJ1-2; clone size: NA; CDR3 DNA: TGTGCCAGCAGCTTAACGGGGAGACTGCCAACGACGGGCTACACCTTC; CDR3 protein: CASSLTGRLPTTGYTF
V gene: TRBV4-3; D gene: TRBD2; J gene: TRBJ2-7; clone size: few; CDR3 DNA: TGCGCCAGCAGCCGCTTTGCGGGGGGGCGCTACGAGCAGTACTTC; CDR3 protein: CASSRFAGGRYEQYF
V gene: TRBV6-5; D gene: TRBD1; J gene: TRBJ1-1; clone size: once; CDR3 DNA: TGTGCCAGCAGAGACAGGGCTATTGATGAAGCTTTCTTT; CDR3 protein: CASRDRAIDEAFF
V gene: TRBV29-1; D gene: TRBD1; J gene: TRBJ1-1; clone size: NA; CDR3 DNA: TGCAGCGTTTCAATTGGGGACAGGGTGAACACTGAAGCTTTCTTT; CDR3 protein: CSVSIGDRVNTEAFF